Below, one T cell receptor beta chain is given with its context. Naive CD8 isolation took CD45RO-negative cells positively selected for CCR7 and excluded terminally differentiated effector memory CD45RA+ cells. The data were taken from a study of shared clonotypes between healthy human individuals. The V end lost 5 bases, the J end lost 7 bases, and 15 bases lay between the germline ends. CDR3 length: 14 amino acids. CDR1 MDHEN and CDR2 SYDVKM come from the germline V gene. Some clones are missing from TCRdb's copy, which holds only in-frame ones; the method was immunoSEQ multiplex PCR. The data show roughly 550,000 clones, nearly 97% seen once.

The J gene is TRBJ2-1, the V gene TRBV28; D remains unclear. Sequences were obtained from naive CD8+ T cells sorted from blood. This TCR was sampled from a woman under 40 in good health. The CDR3 spells CASSTQRPWNEQFF. The DNA for the CDR3 is TGTGCCAGCAGTACACAGAGGCCTTGGAATGAGCAGTTCTTC.